These 20 T cell receptor beta chains were all obtained from the same sample, sequenced in a study of T-cell reconstitution after alpha-beta-depleted transplantation in children. The authors prepared the TCRbeta library with unique molecular identifiers. In TCRdb, the PCR reads were re-called with MiXCR into one record per CDR3 protein. This sample carries 250,000 to 400,000 distinct CDR3 sequences, around 25% of them seen once, and the ten largest clones take 9.5% to 13%. The source material was PBMCs, mostly from graft donor cells, sampled 180 days after TCRalphabeta/CD19-depleted stem cell transplant. The receptors were gathered from a male patient younger than 18 who had a stem cell transplant for acute lymphoblastic leukemia, so the T cells may come from the graft donor.

This clonotype has more than one count but fewer than ten. V is TRBV10-1 and J is TRBJ2-7, with TRBD2 matching 12 bases. The CDR3 runs 15 residues. Germline V gene data show CDR1 as WNHNN and CDR2 as SYGVQD (reference sequence). The V gene end was trimmed by 2 bases and the J gene end by 5 bases; junction bases not matched to a gene: 4. The CDR3 DNA reads as TGCGCCAGCAGTGAGCGACTAGCGGGAGCTGACGAGCAGTACTTC. This sequence encodes CASSERLAGADEQYF.

The chain carries TRBV27 and TRBJ2-7; 8 bases fit TRBD2. With 2 bases clipped from V and 2 bases from J, the junction kept 11 bases outside the gene matches. The CDR3 contains 17 residues. The germline gives CDR1 MNHEY, CDR2 SMNVEV (reference sequence). As DNA, the CDR3 is TGTGCCAGCAGTTTAATGGGCGGGACTAGGGGCGCCTACGAGCAGTACTTC. Translation: CASSLMGGTRGAYEQYF.

The rearrangement joins TRBV4-2 to TRBJ2-1; 9 bases are a match to TRBD2. The CDR3 sequence is 14 residues long. V trimming: 1 base; J trimming: 12 bases; junction bases outside the gene matches: 7. Germline CDR1 LGHNA, CDR2 YNFKEQ. CDR3 sequence (DNA): TGTGCCAGCAGCCAAGTGGAACTAGCGGGTGCGCAGTTCTTC. Translated, it gives CASSQVELAGAQFF.

The table lists this clonotype with a few counts. The genes are TRBV20-1 and TRBJ2-3, with 16 bases fitting TRBD2. CDR1 DFQATT and CDR2 SNEGSKA come from the germline V gene (reference sequence). CDR3 length: 15 residues. Unmatched junction bases numbered 4, after V lost 4 bases and J lost 6 bases. The CDR3 region has the DNA TGCAGTGCTACGGGACTAGCGGGAGGGGGGGATACGCAGTATTTT. This sequence encodes CSATGLAGGGDTQYF.

The CDR3, as DNA: TGCGCCAGCAGGGGCGGGCTTGGAACGGGGGAGCTGTTTTTT. Translating it yields CASRGGLGTGELFF. V and J are TRBV5-1 and TRBJ2-2; possibly TRBD2 for D (5 bases). The CDR3 has 14 amino acids. Looked up from germline, CDR1 is SGHRS and CDR2 is YFSETQ. Trimming left V 5 bases short and J 8 bases short, with 16 bases between.

There are a few counts of this clonotype. V is TRBV5-1 and J is TRBJ1-1; TRBD1 agrees at 8 bases. The ends lost 5 bases at V and 0 bases at J; junction bases unmatched: 6. Germline CDR1 reads SGHRS; CDR2 reads YFSETQ. The length of the CDR3 is 15 residues. In DNA form, the CDR3 reads TGCGCCAGCAGGGTGGACAGGGTAATGAACACTGAAGCTTTCTTT. Its protein product is CASRVDRVMNTEAFF.

This clonotype was seen more than once but under ten times. The chain employs TRBV18 and TRBJ1-1; D perhaps matches TRBD1 (6 bases). The CDR3 covers 15 residues. With 2 bases removed from V and 2 bases from J, the gap between germline ends came to 12 bases. Germline V gives CDR1 KGHSH, CDR2 LQKENI. The CDR3 DNA sequence: TGTGCCAGCTCACCATACAGGGCTGGTAACACTGAAGCTTTCTTT. It yields the protein CASSPYRAGNTEAFF.

This clonotype has just a few counts. The gene calls are TRBV12-3 or TRBV12-4 and TRBJ2-5, with a possible D match to TRBD1 (7 bases). CDR3 length equals 15 residues. V was shortened by 2 bases and J by 1 base, with 11 bases between the two germline ends. The CDR3, as DNA: TGTGCCAGCAGTTTACCAGGGGGGCCCCAAGAGACCCAGTACTTC. Residues: CASSLPGGPQETQYF.

V usage is TRBV5-1 and J usage is TRBJ2-5; D is possibly TRBD1 or TRBD2 (6 bases each). The ends were cut back, 5 bases at V and 5 bases at J, with 22 bases in the middle. The CDR3 covers 16 residues. CDR1 is SGHRS and CDR2 is YFSETQ in the germline V gene. CDR3: CASRLTLGGRYETQYF. In DNA, the CDR3 is TGCGCCAGCAGGTTAACGTTGGGGGGCCGGTATGAGACCCAGTACTTC.

The chain carries TRBV5-1 and TRBJ2-5; tentatively, D is TRBD2 (5 bases). V lost 2 bases to trimming and J lost 1 base, with 12 bases between them. The CDR3 length is 15 residues. Germline V gene lookup returns CDR1 SGHRS and CDR2 YFSETQ. The CDR3 sequence: CASSFRGRRQETQYF. The CDR3 DNA follows: TGCGCCAGCAGCTTTCGTGGGAGACGCCAAGAGACCCAGTACTTC.

Concerning this clonotype itself: The germline gene is not matched at one end of the junction; a read error may be the cause. V and J are TRBV7-3 and TRBJ2-3; D may be TRBD2 (5 bases). CDR3 length: 8 residues. Per germline, CDR1 SGHTA and CDR2 FQGTGA. The CDR3 sequence: CASSLEGW. The CDR3 coding sequence is TGTGCCAGCAGCTTAGAGGGCTGG.

The rearrangement uses TRBV12-3 or TRBV12-4 and TRBJ2-7; 11 bases fit TRBD1. The length of the CDR3 is 14 residues. The trim removed 6 bases at V and 5 bases at J, leaving 6 bases unmatched. The CDR3 nucleotides read TGTGCCAGCAGCCGGACAGGGGGCTTCCACGAGCAGTACTTC. Protein sequence: CASSRTGGFHEQYF.

This chain links TRBV25-1 with TRBJ2-5; perhaps TRBD2 as D (7 bases). CDR1 and CDR2 from the germline V gene are MGHDK and SYGVNS. The CDR3 runs 14 residues. V dropped 7 bases and J dropped 7 bases, with 19 bases sitting between them. CDR3 DNA sequence: TGTGCCAGCAATATGGGAGGGGTAGGGGGGACCCAGTACTTC. Its translation is CASNMGGVGGTQYF.

The CDR3 DNA is TGTGCCAGCTCACCACCTCCGGACAGAGCCTACGAGCAGTACTTC. It encodes CASSPPPDRAYEQYF. The chain has TRBV18 and TRBJ2-7, with a possible D match to TRBD1 (6 bases). The CDR3 totals 15 residues. V lost 0 bases and J 2 bases, leaving 11 bases between the germline ends. The germline gives CDR1 KGHSH, CDR2 LQKENI. Using reference TRBV18 and TRBJ2-7 for the parts outside the CDR3, the full variable domain is NAGVMQNPRHLVRRRGQEARLRCSPMKGHSHVYWYRQLPEEGLKFMVYLQKENIIDESGMPKERFSAEFPKEGPSILRIQQVVRGDSAAYFCASSPPPDRAYEQYFGPGTRLTVT.

The chain links TRBV5-5 to TRBJ2-7, with TRBD2 as a possible D gene (5 bases). This CDR3 is 15 amino acids long. V was pared by 7 bases and J by 3 bases, with 20 bases between. CDR1 is SGHKS and CDR2 is YYEKEE in the germline V gene (reference sequence). The CDR3 loop is CASRPPGVRGYEQYF. CDR3 coding DNA: TGTGCCAGCCGCCCCCCCGGGGTTAGAGGCTACGAGCAGTACTTC.

The V and J genes are TRBV6-5 and TRBJ2-3, with TRBD2 matching over 10 bases. Trimming at V came to 2 bases and at J to 6 bases, leaving 8 bases not matched to a gene. CDR1 and CDR2 (germline): MNHEY, SVGAGI. This CDR3 comprises 16 residues. CDR3 sequence: CASSYHPTAGGDTQYF. CDR3 coding DNA: TGTGCCAGCAGTTACCACCCCACAGCGGGAGGGGATACGCAGTATTTT.

The chain employs TRBV5-1 and TRBJ2-1; possible D gene TRBD1, 6 bases. There are 15 residues in the CDR3. Germline CDR1 and CDR2: SGHRS and YFSETQ. V was shortened by 0 bases and J by 4 bases, with 11 bases between the two germline ends. For the CDR3, the DNA is TGCGCCAGCAGCTTGGACAGGGCCCAATACAATGAGCAGTTCTTC. Its translation: CASSLDRAQYNEQFF.

In its sample, this clonotype was seen a few times. V usage is TRBV12-3 or TRBV12-4 and J usage is TRBJ2-1; 13 bases are shared with TRBD2. Losses at the gene ends were 1 base for V and 9 bases for J; bases not matched to a gene: 6. CDR3 size: 16 residues. In DNA form, the CDR3 reads TGTGCCAGCAGTTTAGAGGGACTAGCGGGATCAGTTGAGCAGTTCTTC. Its translation is CASSLEGLAGSVEQFF.

The J gene is TRBJ2-3, the V gene TRBV5-6, with D unresolved. Germline CDR1 reads SGHDT; CDR2 reads YYEEEE. V lost 4 bases, J lost 3 bases, and 24 bases lay in between. CDR3 length: 18 residues. CDR3 sequence: CASSALGLKVGLTDTQYF. The CDR3 region has the DNA TGTGCCAGCAGCGCCCTCGGGTTGAAGGTGGGTTTGACAGATACGCAGTATTTT.

This chain uses TRBV7-9 with TRBJ2-7, with D unresolved. Germline CDR1 SEHNR, CDR2 FQNEAQ (reference sequence). Trimming shortened V by 6 bases and J by 0 bases, and 12 bases separated the two germline ends. This CDR3 is built from 14 residues. CDR3 region: CASSSVGSSYEQYF. CDR3 DNA sequence: TGTGCCAGCAGTTCTGTAGGTTCCTCCTACGAGCAGTACTTC.